Following are 29 T cell receptor beta chains from one sample sequenced in a study of OX40 agonist ivuxolimab in advanced cancers. The method was immunoSEQ multiplex PCR; TCRdb's version includes in-frame clones alone and lacks a portion of them. The table shows 98,000 or so clones, with just under 85% occurring only once. The sequenced sample was CD4+ or CD8+ T cells sorted from blood, obtained in a trial of the OX40 agonist ivuxolimab. The receptors originated from an adult with an advanced solid tumor such as melanoma, head and neck, liver or kidney cancer.

The rearrangement joins TRBV6-5 to TRBJ2-7, with a weak D call TRBD1 (7 bases). The germline V and J ends were trimmed by 2 bases and 2 bases, with 10 bases remaining between them. CDR3 length: 14 amino acids. Germline assignment: CDR1 MNHEY and CDR2 SVGAGI. The CDR3 bases are TGTGCCAGCAGTTACGGCAGGGGGGCCTACGAGCAGTACTTC. Translation gives CASSYGRGAYEQYF.

The chain recombines TRBV11-1 with TRBJ1-5; a weak D match, TRBD1 (5 bases). V lost 6 bases, J lost 4 bases, and 10 bases lay in between. The CDR3 is 13 amino acids. CDR1 and CDR2 (germline): SGHAT, FQDESV (reference sequence). CDR3 residues: CASSAGINQPQHF. CDR3 nucleotide sequence: TGTGCCAGCAGTGCAGGGATAAATCAGCCCCAGCATTTT.

This sequence joins TRBV4-2 and TRBJ1-4; 8 bases line up with TRBD1. CDR3 length: 17 amino acids. V lost 1 base, J lost 7 bases, and 11 bases stayed unmatched. Germline V gene lookup returns CDR1 LGHNA and CDR2 YNFKEQ. The CDR3 protein is CASSQGTGSDGIEKLFF. The DNA of the CDR3 is TGTGCCAGCAGCCAAGGGACAGGGAGCGATGGGATTGAAAAACTGTTTTTT.

V and J are TRBV11-3 and TRBJ2-1; possible D gene TRBD2, 7 bases. Trimming removed 5 bases at V and 10 bases at J, with 15 bases between. This CDR3 is 13 amino acids long. The germline CDR1 and CDR2 sequences are SGHNT and YENEEA. CDR3 coding DNA: TGTGCCAGCAGCCGCGTCTGGGGGGGCGAGCAGTTCTTC. It codes for CASSRVWGGEQFF.

V usage is TRBV2 and J usage is TRBJ1-5; TRBD1 agrees at 7 bases. Germline CDR1 reads SNHLY; CDR2 reads FYNNEI. The trim removed 5 bases at V and 2 bases at J, leaving 6 bases unmatched. The CDR3 consists of 15 residues. The CDR3 protein is CASSRLGGGNQPQHF. DNA for the CDR3: TGTGCCAGCAGTCGCTTAGGGGGCGGCAATCAGCCCCAGCATTTT.

The chain links TRBV6-1 to TRBJ2-3; 7 bases fit TRBD2. Unmatched junction bases numbered 3, after V lost 2 bases and J lost 4 bases. This CDR3 has 14 residues. Germline V gene lookup returns CDR1 MNHNS and CDR2 SASEGT. In DNA form, the CDR3 reads TGTGCCAGCAGTGAACGGGGGGAGTCAGATACGCAGTATTTT. It codes for CASSERGESDTQYF.

The chain couples TRBV6-5 to TRBJ1-1, with 9 bases lining up with TRBD1. This CDR3 has 14 residues. Germline CDR1 and CDR2: MNHEY and SVGAGI. After removal of 6 bases from V and 4 bases from J, the junction contained 6 bases not matched to a gene. CDR3 sequence (DNA): TGTGCCAGCAGCGTCGAGACAGGGGGCACTGAAGCTTTCTTT. This codes for CASSVETGGTEAFF.

The rearrangement links TRBV30 to TRBJ1-2; TRBD1 aligns across 7 bases. Germline CDR1 GTSNPN, CDR2 SVGIG (reference sequence). The CDR3 spans 13 residues. With V trimmed by 8 bases and J by 7 bases, 13 bases remained unmatched. The CDR3 loop reads CARLGTAPFGYTF. The CDR3 DNA reads TGTGCCCGACTCGGGACAGCGCCTTTTGGCTACACCTTC.

This chain connects TRBV7-2 to TRBJ2-1, with TRBD1 identical over 10 bases. The CDR3 loop spans 15 amino acids. Germline loops: CDR1 SGHTA, CDR2 FQGNSA. The V gene end was trimmed by 4 bases and the J gene end by 3 bases; junction bases not matched to a gene: 3. CDR3 nucleotide sequence: TGTGCCAGCAGCTCCCGGACAGGGGGCTACAATGAGCAGTTCTTC. It translates to CASSSRTGGYNEQFF.

V usage is TRBV7-7 and J usage is TRBJ2-3; D gene unclear. CDR3 length: 13 residues. CDR1 SSHAT and CDR2 FNYEAQ come from the germline V gene (reference sequence). The ends were cut back, 2 bases at V and 5 bases at J, with 8 bases in the middle. The CDR3: CASSLTQRDTQYF. For the CDR3, the DNA is TGTGCCAGCAGCTTAACCCAGAGAGATACGCAGTATTTT.

This clone is a singleton in its sample. The V gene is TRBV29-1, the J gene TRBJ1-1; D gene uncertain. Germline lookup yields CDR1 SQVTM and CDR2 ANQGSEA. The CDR3 consists of 13 residues. The V end was cut by 2 bases, the J end by 2 bases, with 9 bases between. In DNA, the CDR3 is TGCAGCGTTGAAAATTACGCCAACACTGAAGCTTTCTTT. Translated, it gives CSVENYANTEAFF.

V gene TRBV6-6 combines with J gene TRBJ2-7; 8 bases line up with TRBD1. The CDR3 loop spans 14 amino acids. J was trimmed by 3 bases and V by 7 bases; bases with no gene match: 8. CDR1 is MNHNY, CDR2 SVGAGI, per germline (reference sequence). Written as DNA, the CDR3 is TGTGCCAGCAAACGAGGACAGGGATACTACGAGCAGTACTTC. This encodes CASKRGQGYYEQYF.

The gene calls are TRBV11-2 and TRBJ1-1, with D maybe TRBD1 (5 bases). The CDR3 contains 13 residues. Trimming removed 5 bases at V and 10 bases at J, with 17 bases between. Looked up from germline, CDR1 is SGHAT and CDR2 is FQNNGV. CDR3 in amino acids: CASSIVPVRGAFF. In nucleotides, the CDR3 is TGTGCCAGCAGCATCGTCCCGGTGAGGGGAGCTTTCTTT.

V gene TRBV6-5 combines with J gene TRBJ2-7, with 7 bases lining up with TRBD1. There are 14 residues in the CDR3. CDR1 and CDR2 (germline): MNHEY, SVGAGI. V was pared by 5 bases and J by 2 bases, with 6 bases of the junction left unmatched. CDR3: CASSRQGLTYEQYF. CDR3 bases: TGTGCCAGCAGTCGACAGGGCCTTACCTACGAGCAGTACTTC.

The chain recombines TRBV4-2 with TRBJ1-1; D possibly corresponds to TRBD1 (5 bases). Per the germline V gene, CDR1 is LGHNA and CDR2 is YNFKEQ. The ends were cut back, 5 bases at V and 7 bases at J, with 17 bases in the middle. The CDR3 length is 14 residues. DNA of the CDR3: TGTGCCAGCAGCTTGGACACCATGAGTGGTGAAGCTTTCTTT. This sequence encodes CASSLDTMSGEAFF.

The chain recombines TRBV18 with TRBJ2-3, with D tentatively TRBD2 (5 bases). The CDR3 totals 15 residues. Deletions cut 4 bases from V and 2 bases from J, with 13 bases between. The germline V gene encodes CDR1 KGHSH and CDR2 LQKENI. CDR3: CASSLYTGYTDTQYF. In DNA, the CDR3 is TGTGCCAGCTCACTCTATACGGGGTACACAGATACGCAGTATTTT. Full variable domain (missing parts from reference TRBV18 and TRBJ2-3): NAGVMQNPRHLVRRRGQEARLRCSPMKGHSHVYWYRQLPEEGLKFMVYLQKENIIDESGMPKERFSAEFPKEGPSILRIQQVVRGDSAAYFCASSLYTGYTDTQYFGPGTRLTVL.

The chain joins TRBV6-1 to TRBJ2-7; D might be TRBD1 or TRBD2, each matching 6 bases. CDR1 is MNHNS, CDR2 SASEGT, per germline. The CDR3 sequence is 15 residues long. The V end lost 2 bases, the J end lost 4 bases, and 15 bases lay between the germline ends. The CDR3 DNA sequence: TGTGCCAGCAGTGAACGCCAGGGGAGGAGTTACGAGCAGTACTTC. It yields the protein CASSERQGRSYEQYF.

This clone was found a few times. V is TRBV5-4 and J is TRBJ2-1, with 7 bases aligning to TRBD2. The V segment lost 0 bases and the J segment 7 bases; nucleotides outside the gene matches: 7. This CDR3 region has 15 residues. Germline CDR1 SGHNT, CDR2 YYREEE (reference sequence). The CDR3 reads CASSLVGRGGNEQFF. The CDR3 nucleotides are TGTGCCAGCAGCTTGGTAGGGAGGGGAGGGAATGAGCAGTTCTTC.

This chain joins TRBV5-5 and TRBJ1-1; a weak D match, TRBD1 (5 bases). Germline values: CDR1 SGHKS, CDR2 YYEKEE (reference sequence). The ends were cut back, 3 bases at V and 3 bases at J, with 9 bases in the middle. The CDR3 runs to 13 residues. CDR3 sequence: CASSWDPDTEAFF. The DNA for the CDR3 is TGTGCCAGCAGCTGGGACCCCGACACTGAAGCTTTCTTT.

This clone appeared once. The genes are TRBV28 and TRBJ2-7; perhaps D is TRBD1 or TRBD2 (5 bases each). V shed 6 bases and J shed 0 bases, with 15 bases lying between them. The germline gives CDR1 MDHEN, CDR2 SYDVKM. The CDR3 covers 15 residues. CDR3 residues: CASSTLGGLSYEQYF. The CDR3 DNA follows: TGTGCCAGCAGCACCCTTGGGGGTCTCTCCTACGAGCAGTACTTC.

The chain couples TRBV7-9 to TRBJ2-3, with 10 bases fitting TRBD2. The V and J ends lost 0 bases and 0 bases, in that order; junction bases with no gene match: 9. CDR1 and CDR2 from the germline V gene are SEHNR and FQNEAQ (reference sequence). The CDR3 has 19 residues. The CDR3 region is CASSLAIMSGGDSTDTQYF. The CDR3 DNA sequence: TGTGCCAGCAGCTTAGCAATAATGAGCGGGGGGGATAGCACAGATACGCAGTATTTT.

This clone was detected only a few times. The V gene is TRBV7-9, the J gene TRBJ2-6, with 9 bases aligning to TRBD1. CDR1 is SEHNR and CDR2 is FQNEAQ in the germline V gene (reference sequence). The CDR3 extends over 17 amino acids. The V and J ends lost 5 bases and 5 bases, in that order; junction bases with no gene match: 10. CDR3 in amino acids: CASSPRDREFWANVLTF. The CDR3 bases are TGTGCCAGCAGCCCCCGGGACAGGGAGTTTTGGGCCAACGTCCTGACTTTC.

The chain combines TRBV5-1 with TRBJ1-2; 11 bases are shared with TRBD1. Trimming at V came to 0 bases and at J to 4 bases, leaving 2 bases not matched to a gene. In germline, CDR1 is SGHRS, CDR2 YFSETQ. This CDR3 is 15 amino acids long. CDR3 sequence (DNA): TGCGCCAGCAGCTTGGAGGGACAGGGGGTCTATGGCTACACCTTC. Amino acid sequence: CASSLEGQGVYGYTF.

The chain employs TRBV5-4 and TRBJ2-6; D gene uncertain. Deletions cut 2 bases from V and 0 bases from J, with 9 bases between. CDR1 SGHNT and CDR2 YYREEE come from the germline V gene (reference sequence). This CDR3 is 16 amino acids long. The CDR3 region is CASSFLDTSGANVLTF. In nucleotides, the CDR3 is TGTGCCAGCAGCTTTCTCGATACCTCTGGGGCCAACGTCCTGACTTTC. Full variable domain (remainder filled in from reference TRBV5-4 and TRBJ2-6): ETGVTQSPTHLIKTRGQQVTLRCSSQSGHNTVSWYQQALGQGPQFIFQYYREEENGRGNFPPRFSGLQFPNYSSELNVNALELDDSALYLCASSFLDTSGANVLTFGAGSRLTVL.

The chain carries TRBV11-2 and TRBJ2-7, with D possibly TRBD1 on 6 matching bases. V dropped 7 bases and J dropped 7 bases, with 20 bases sitting between them. Germline assignment: CDR1 SGHAT and CDR2 FQNNGV. The CDR3 covers 14 residues. The CDR3 region has the DNA TGTGCCAGCACCCTGTCGGACAGTCTAAGGGAGCAGTACTTC. Translation: CASTLSDSLREQYF.

This chain links TRBV7-9 with TRBJ2-3, with D possibly being TRBD1 (5 bases). From germline, CDR1 is SEHNR and CDR2 FQNEAQ (reference sequence). This CDR3 region has 18 residues. Trimming took 5 bases from V and 2 from J, leaving 23 bases between them. The CDR3 here is CASSLTGASRLYTDTQYF. CDR3 nucleotide sequence: TGTGCCAGCAGCCTCACAGGAGCATCCAGGCTATACACAGATACGCAGTATTTT.

V is TRBV5-1 and J is TRBJ2-3; 12 nucleotides align to TRBD2. Per the germline V gene, CDR1 is SGHRS and CDR2 is YFSETQ. V shed 7 bases and J 5 bases; nucleotides not matched to a gene: 11. This CDR3 has 16 amino acids. CDR3 bases: TGCGCCAGCGGGTTTTCTAGCGGGGGGGCGAAAGATACGCAGTATTTT. This codes for CASGFSSGGAKDTQYF.

This clone has a single count. The chain recombines TRBV5-5 with TRBJ2-2; D perhaps matches TRBD1 (6 bases). Trimming removed 1 base from V and 7 bases from J, with 17 bases in between. The germline gives CDR1 SGHKS, CDR2 YYEKEE (reference sequence). The CDR3 covers 16 residues. The CDR3 here is CASSLFVDRTGGELFF. The CDR3 DNA follows: TGTGCCAGCAGCTTGTTCGTGGACAGAACGGGCGGGGAGCTGTTTTTT.

The CDR3 region is CASSLAFDYGYTF. Here the CDR3 DNA reads TGTGCCAGCAGCTTAGCGTTTGACTATGGCTACACCTTC. V is TRBV7-6 and J is TRBJ1-2; D gene uncertain. The CDR3 length is 13 residues. The germline V and J ends were trimmed by 0 bases and 3 bases, with 5 bases remaining between them. Per germline, CDR1 SGHVS and CDR2 FNYEAQ.